This entry lists 28 T cell receptor beta chains sequenced from one sample in a study of T cells in Graves' hyperthyroidism and ophthalmopathy. Amplification targeted TCR beta CDR3 regions from RNA transcripts. The study used the HTBI primer set for a first-round RT-PCR of the TCR CDR3. A single record per CDR3 protein comes from TCRdb applying MiXCR to the multiplex PCR reads. The table has over 650,000 distinct CDR3 sequences, roughly 46% seen once. The specimen was peripheral blood or thyroid tissue (not recorded which). These TCRs come from an adult man with Graves' disease, either hyperthyroidism or ophthalmopathy (not recorded which).

V gene TRBV7-2 combines with J gene TRBJ1-5; D not resolved. The V gene's germline CDR1 is SGHTA and CDR2 FQGNSA. The V and J ends lost 2 bases and 1 base respectively, with 12 bases between them. CDR3 length equals 16 residues. This CDR3 is CASSLLPGSSNQPQHF. CDR3 nucleotides: TGTGCCAGCAGCTTACTTCCGGGCTCAAGCAATCAGCCCCAGCATTTT.

As to this clonotype: The junction and the germline gene differ at one end; a read error may be behind it. This chain links TRBV6-2 or TRBV6-3 with TRBJ2-7; D is undetermined. The CDR3 contains 15 residues. Germline lookup yields CDR1 MNHEY and CDR2 SVGEGT. The DNA of the CDR3 is TGTGCCATCAGTTACACCGACCTCCCTAGATACGAGCAGTACTTC. Translation gives CAISYTDLPRYEQYF.

This clonotype showed up many times. For the CDR3, the DNA is TGTGCCAGCAGCGTAGCCCACGGTCAGCCCCAGCATTTT. This gives the protein CASSVAHGQPQHF. The chain employs TRBV9 and TRBJ1-5, with D hard to call. Trimming took 0 bases from V and 6 from J, leaving 7 bases between them. Germline values: CDR1 SGDLS, CDR2 YYNGEE. This CDR3 region has 13 residues. Combining the CDR3 with reference TRBV9 and TRBJ1-5 gives the whole variable domain DSGVTQTPKHLITATGQRVTLRCSPRSGDLSVYWYQQSLDQGLQFLIQYYNGEERAKGNILERFSAQQFPDLHSELNLSSLELGDSALYFCASSVAHGQPQHFGDGTRLSIL.

This chain uses TRBV7-9 with TRBJ1-1, with D possibly matching TRBD1 (5 bases). Germline V CDR1 and CDR2: SEHNR, FQNEAQ (reference sequence). The CDR3 is made up of 13 amino acids. V lost 1 base and J lost 9, with 12 bases in between. DNA for the CDR3: TGTGCCAGCAGCTTAGGTGGGACGGACAAAGCTTTCTTT. This codes for CASSLGGTDKAFF. The full variable domain, rest sourced from reference TRBV7-9 and TRBJ1-1, is DTGVSQNPRHKITKRGQNVTFRCDPISEHNRLYWYRQTLGQGPEFLTYFQNEAQLEKSRLLSDRFSAERPKGSFSTLEIQRTEQGDSAMYLCASSLGGTDKAFFGQGTRLTVV.

Only a few counts were recorded for this clonotype. Germline is not matched at one junction end, which may reflect a read error. The rearrangement uses TRBV7-9 and TRBJ2-7; 7 bases fit TRBD1. In germline, CDR1 is SEHNR, CDR2 FQNEAQ (reference sequence). This CDR3 is 15 amino acids long. CDR3 nucleotide sequence: TGCGCCAGCAGCCAAGCCGACAGGGCTTCCTACGAGCAGTACTTC. Translating it yields CASSQADRASYEQYF.

This clonotype turned up a few times. V gene TRBV9 combines with J gene TRBJ1-2; D possibly corresponds to TRBD1 (5 bases). V lost 4 bases and J lost 4, with 14 bases in between. The CDR3 has 14 residues. Germline V gene lookup returns CDR1 SGDLS and CDR2 YYNGEE. The CDR3 sequence: CASSPGTDTYGYTF. CDR3 in DNA: TGTGCCAGCAGCCCCGGGACGGATACCTATGGCTACACCTTC.

The genes are TRBV2 and TRBJ2-5; TRBD2 matches 13 bases. From germline, CDR1 is SNHLY and CDR2 FYNNEI. The CDR3 loop spans 19 amino acids. V gave up 4 bases and J gave up 7 bases; unmatched junction bases: 18. This chain's CDR3 is CASSAIGGTSGEVGGTQYF. DNA for the CDR3: TGTGCCAGCAGTGCAATAGGAGGGACTAGCGGGGAGGTCGGTGGGACCCAGTACTTC.

This clonotype was seen ten or more times. V is TRBV15 and J is TRBJ2-6; D remains unclear. Germline V gene lookup returns CDR1 LNHNV and CDR2 YYDKDF (reference sequence). The V end lost 6 bases, the J end lost 2 bases, and 8 bases lay between the germline ends. This CDR3 comprises 14 residues. CDR3 amino acids: CATRGLAGANVLTF. The CDR3 bases are TGTGCCACCAGAGGCTTGGCTGGGGCCAACGTCCTGACTTTC.

A note on this clonotype: A read error may be the cause here, since a much bigger clone is one base away. The chain joins TRBV7-1 to TRBJ1-2, with 11 nucleotides matching TRBD1. TRBV7-1 is annotated as an ORF whose role is uncertain. V dropped 6 bases and J dropped 7; count of bases not matched to a gene: 4. CDR3 size: 13 residues. Here the CDR3 reads CASSRTGGFGYTF. In nucleotides, the CDR3 is TGTGCCAGCAGTAGGACAGGGGGCTTTGGCTACACCTTC.

Here the CDR3 reads CASSPRHENEKLFF. CDR3 nucleotides: TGTGCCAGCAGCCCACGACACGAAAATGAAAAACTGTTTTTT. This sequence joins TRBV5-4 and TRBJ1-4, with no clear D. With 4 bases removed from V and 5 bases from J, the gap between germline ends came to 12 bases. Germline lookup yields CDR1 SGHNT and CDR2 YYREEE (reference sequence). The CDR3 runs to 14 residues.

For the CDR3, the DNA is TGTGCCAGTAGTATCAGTACTGATACGCAGTATTTT. This gives the protein CASSISTDTQYF. The rearrangement uses TRBV19 and TRBJ2-3; D remains ambiguous. V was pared by 3 bases and J by 6 bases, with 7 bases between. This CDR3 region has 12 residues. Germline V gene lookup returns CDR1 LNHDA and CDR2 SQIVND (reference sequence).

This chain joins TRBV20-1 and TRBJ1-5; the match to TRBD1 covers 7 bases. The CDR3 is made up of 12 amino acids. Germline V gene sequence: CDR1 DFQATT, CDR2 SNEGSKA (reference sequence). After removal of 5 bases from V and 7 bases from J, the junction contained 5 bases not matched to a gene. DNA for the CDR3: TGCAGTGCTCAACCCAGGGGGCAGCCCCAGCATTTT. It translates to CSAQPRGQPQHF.

Note on this clonotype: This may stem from a read error, because a much larger clone lies one nucleotide away. The chain is built from TRBV9 and TRBJ1-2; 7 bases line up with TRBD1. The V gene end was trimmed by 4 bases and the J gene end by 5 bases; junction bases not matched to a gene: 14. CDR3 length: 16 residues. In germline, CDR1 is SGDLS, CDR2 YYNGEE. CDR3: CASSPSFSGTAYGYTF. CDR3 coding DNA: TGTGCCAGCAGCCCCTCCTTTTCCGGGACAGCGTATGGCTACACCTTC.

The V gene is TRBV2, the J gene TRBJ1-2; 9 positions agree with TRBD1. This CDR3 spans 13 amino acids. After removal of 6 bases from V and 8 bases from J, the junction contained 7 bases not matched to a gene. From germline, CDR1 is SNHLY and CDR2 FYNNEI. CDR3 nucleotides: TGTGCCAGCAGATCACAGGGGGCGCCCGGCTACACCTTC. Translating it yields CASRSQGAPGYTF.

This clonotype was observed many times. In DNA form, the CDR3 reads TGTGCCAGCAGCTTAGTTGGGTACGAGCAGTACTTC. The encoded protein is CASSLVGYEQYF. This rearrangement joins TRBV7-2 to TRBJ2-7; no definite D call. CDR3 size: 12 residues. Germline CDR1 SGHTA, CDR2 FQGNSA. V shed 1 base and J shed 4 bases, with 5 bases lying between them.

This clonotype appeared many times. V gene TRBV10-3 combines with J gene TRBJ2-5; 10 positions agree with TRBD2. The CDR3 extends over 16 amino acids. Per the germline V gene, CDR1 is ENHRY and CDR2 is SYGVKD. After removal of 1 base from V and 4 bases from J, the junction contained 6 bases not matched to a gene. CDR3 nucleotides: TGTGCCATCAGTGAGTTGCTAGCGGGAGTCGGAGAGACCCAGTACTTC. Its protein is CAISELLAGVGETQYF.

This sequence joins TRBV24-1 and TRBJ2-6; D is unclear. Germline V gene lookup returns CDR1 KGHDR and CDR2 SFDVKD. This CDR3 has 13 amino acids. Trimming took off 2 bases at V and 10 bases at J, with 8 bases between the two ends. The CDR3 DNA reads TGTGCCACCAGTGATTACCGAGCTAACGTCCTGACTTTC. This gives the protein CATSDYRANVLTF.

This clonotype was recorded a few times. The chain recombines TRBV7-9 with TRBJ2-2, with 9 positions matching TRBD1. Per germline, CDR1 SEHNR and CDR2 FQNEAQ (reference sequence). Trimming at V came to 5 bases and at J to 0 bases, leaving 4 bases not matched to a gene. CDR3 length: 16 residues. The CDR3 coding sequence is TGTGCCAGCAGCGCGGGACAGGGAACGAACACCGGGGAGCTGTTTTTT. Translation: CASSAGQGTNTGELFF.

The chain recombines TRBV6-4 with TRBJ1-5; the D gene is possibly TRBD1 (6 bases). This CDR3 has 15 residues. Trimming left V 3 bases short and J 0 bases short, with 9 bases between. CDR1 is MRHNA and CDR2 is SNTAGT in the germline V gene. CDR3 in amino acids: CASSEGDISNQPQHF. CDR3 coding DNA: TGTGCCAGCAGTGAAGGGGACATTAGCAATCAGCCCCAGCATTTT.

This clonotype has at least ten counts. The rearrangement uses TRBV7-9 and TRBJ2-7; D is possibly TRBD2 (6 bases). The V end lost 7 bases, the J end lost 3 bases, and 16 bases lay between the germline ends. CDR1 and CDR2 from the germline V gene are SEHNR and FQNEAQ (reference sequence). This CDR3 region has 14 residues. The CDR3 DNA sequence: TGTGCCAGCACCCCCATTGAGGGAGGCTACGAGCAGTACTTC. As protein: CASTPIEGGYEQYF.

In its sample, this clonotype was seen a few times. The chain employs TRBV20-1 and TRBJ2-5; D is possibly TRBD1 (6 bases). This CDR3 has 13 residues. Germline V gene sequence: CDR1 DFQATT, CDR2 SNEGSKA (reference sequence). V dropped 3 bases and J dropped 5 bases, with 13 bases sitting between them. The CDR3 here is CSASWQGQETQYF. For the CDR3, the DNA is TGCAGTGCTAGTTGGCAGGGGCAGGAGACCCAGTACTTC.

A word on this clonotype: A much larger clone lies a single base off, so this may be a read error. V is TRBV19 and J is TRBJ1-1, with D possibly matching TRBD1 (6 bases). Between the trimmed V and J ends, which lost 1 base and 3 bases, there was a span of 6 bases. CDR1 and CDR2 from the germline V gene are LNHDA and SQIVND (reference sequence). CDR3 length: 13 residues. CDR3 in DNA: TGTGCCAGTAGTATAGCAGGGGACACTGAAGCTTTCTTT. Its protein product is CASSIAGDTEAFF.

V gene TRBV7-9 combines with J gene TRBJ2-5; no clear D. The CDR3 is 17 amino acids. V shed 4 bases and J shed 4 bases, with 22 bases lying between them. Per germline, CDR1 SEHNR and CDR2 FQNEAQ (reference sequence). Written as DNA, the CDR3 is TGTGCCAGCAGCTCCGGATCTATCCTAGTAGGTTCAGAGACCCAGTACTTC. It is translated as CASSSGSILVGSETQYF.

The rearrangement joins TRBV2 to TRBJ1-3; D unclear. Germline V gene data show CDR1 as SNHLY and CDR2 as FYNNEI. V lost 4 bases, J lost 4 bases, and 8 bases lay in between. The CDR3 totals 13 residues. The CDR3 sequence is CASSAGRGNTIYF. The DNA for the CDR3 is TGTGCCAGCAGTGCAGGCAGGGGAAACACCATATATTTT.

The V call is TRBV19, the J call TRBJ2-7, with unresolved D. This CDR3 has 13 residues. V lost 5 bases, J lost 5 bases, and 13 bases lay in between. Germline V gives CDR1 LNHDA, CDR2 SQIVND (reference sequence). The CDR3 spells CASSYKGRDEQYF. CDR3 coding DNA: TGTGCCAGTAGTTATAAAGGAAGAGACGAGCAGTACTTC.

This clonotype was seen a handful of times. An end of the junction differs from the germline gene, which may be a read error. The V call is TRBV2, the J call TRBJ1-2; D may be TRBD1 (5 bases). Germline assignment: CDR1 SNHLY and CDR2 FYNNEI. This CDR3 spans 16 amino acids. The CDR3 sequence is CASSEDGTVGGYGYTF. The CDR3 region has the DNA TGTGCCAGCAGCGAAGACGGGACGGTTGGGGGCTATGGCTACACCTTC.

The chain combines TRBV29-1 with TRBJ2-5; maybe TRBD1 (7 bases). Trimming took off 7 bases at V and 5 bases at J, with 14 bases between the two ends. There are 12 residues in the CDR3. Germline V gene sequence: CDR1 SQVTM, CDR2 ANQGSEA. The CDR3 DNA reads as TGCAGCGAGGGGGCCGGAGGGGAGACCCAGTACTTC. Its protein is CSEGAGGETQYF.

In regard to this clonotype: This is likely a read error, given that the CDR3 carries no conserved phenylalanine or tryptophan at its end. V gene TRBV7-2 combines with J gene TRBJ1-5; 7 positions match TRBD1. Trimming at V came to 5 bases and at J to 5 bases, leaving 9 bases not matched to a gene. Germline CDR1 reads SGHTA; CDR2 reads FQGNSA. The CDR3 contains 15 residues. The DNA of the CDR3 is TGTGCCAGCAGCCTAGGGGACAGAGTCGATCAGCCCCAGCATCTT. It yields the protein CASSLGDRVDQPQHL.